The clone carrying this TCR beta chain was counted a single time. Its antigen is undetermined. The entry originates in a study of CD8+ T cells in alopecia areata. Study overall: The SALT score measured affected scalp surface percentage in treated patients. Study conclusions and caveats: Scalp clonality, along with expanded CD8+ clones among the top 100, was significantly decreased by tofacitinib. Affected lesional scalp, above all in alopecia totalis/universalis, was more clonal than normal scalp.

Sequencing used cDNA as its template, made by extracting RNA and reverse transcribing it. The protocol was immunoSEQ multiplex PCR, while the TCRdb copy is restricted to in-frame clones and leaves out a portion. The sample carries 150,000 to 200,000 clones, approximately 57% recorded once. This sample's treatment: oral pan-JAK inhibitor, 5-10 mg twice daily. Researchers took lesional scalp punch biopsies and peripheral blood from people who were alopecia areata patients. CDR1 and CDR2 from the germline V gene are SNHLY and FYNNEI. CDR3 length: 12 amino acids. V was clipped by 5 bases and J by 4 bases, with 9 bases between them.

This receptor was taken from a human donor with alopecia areata. The sample was CD4+ T cells sorted from blood, taken at week 24, from a patient treated with tofacitinib. J is TRBJ2-7 and V is TRBV2; D gene uncertain. The CDR3 DNA follows: TGTGCCAGCAGTATAGCTCGGTACGAGCAGTACTTC. Translation gives CASSIARYEQYF.